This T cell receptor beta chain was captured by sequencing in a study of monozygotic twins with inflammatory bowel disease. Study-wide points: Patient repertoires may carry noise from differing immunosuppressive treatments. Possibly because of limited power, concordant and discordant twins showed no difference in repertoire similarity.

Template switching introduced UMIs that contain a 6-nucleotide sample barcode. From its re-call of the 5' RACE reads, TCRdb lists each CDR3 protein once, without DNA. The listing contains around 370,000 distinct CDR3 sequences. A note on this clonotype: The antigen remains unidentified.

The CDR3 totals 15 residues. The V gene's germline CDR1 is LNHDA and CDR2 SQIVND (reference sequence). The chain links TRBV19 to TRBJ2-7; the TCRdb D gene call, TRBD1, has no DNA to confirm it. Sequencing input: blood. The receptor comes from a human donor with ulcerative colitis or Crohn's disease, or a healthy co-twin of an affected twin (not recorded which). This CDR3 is CASSGDRARIGEQYF.